This TCR beta chain was captured by sequencing in a study of cytomegalovirus exposure and HLA in healthy donors. Turning to the study itself: A subsequent analysis reported that the 120 or so validation repertoires were produced on the same platform that had also been used for the 600 to 700 first-cohort repertoires.

Regarding this clone: Its specificity is not known.

V lost 2 bases, J lost 0 bases, and 11 bases lay in between. The CDR3 has 16 amino acids. In germline, CDR1 is SEHNR, CDR2 FQNEAQ (reference sequence). Repertoires were generated with immunoSEQ multiplex PCR, while TCRdb's copy carries only in-frame clones and drops some. The data show 110,000 to 150,000 clones, 70% to 90% seen once. Study results and limitations: In the 120 or so validation repertoires, under 95% of cluster scores exceeded 0, per a later analysis. The listing of roughly 160 TCR beta chains classed them as cytomegalovirus-associated.

The sample comprised PBMCs. The rearrangement uses TRBV7-9 and TRBJ2-1; possibly TRBD2 for D (5 bases). The sequence was collected from a woman aged 18-29 years in good health and CMV-seropositive. The CDR3 here is CASSLLEGSSYNEQFF. CDR3 nucleotide sequence: TGTGCCAGCAGCTTACTAGAGGGTAGCTCCTACAATGAGCAGTTCTTC.